This paragraph covers one T cell receptor (beta chain) sequence. The data were obtained in a study of T-cell memory formation after mild COVID-19. Using its own MiXCR run on the 5' RACE reads, TCRdb lists one record per CDR3 protein. The repertoire holds 550,000 to 650,000 distinct CDR3 sequences, with around a sixth as singletons. V was pared by 4 bases and J by 3 bases, with 5 bases of the junction left unmatched. This CDR3 spans 14 amino acids. The V gene's germline CDR1 is DFQATT and CDR2 SNEGSKA (reference sequence). This clonotype originated in an adult woman who had mild COVID-19 (a few samples of this study predate the infection). Cell type and time point are not known. The rearrangement links TRBV20-1 to TRBJ2-3; 9 bases line up with TRBD2. The sample was PBMCs or a T cell subset sorted from them (not recorded which). CDR3 sequence: CSAKGAGGTDTQYF. The CDR3 DNA reads TGCAGTGCTAAGGGAGCGGGAGGAACAGATACGCAGTATTTT.